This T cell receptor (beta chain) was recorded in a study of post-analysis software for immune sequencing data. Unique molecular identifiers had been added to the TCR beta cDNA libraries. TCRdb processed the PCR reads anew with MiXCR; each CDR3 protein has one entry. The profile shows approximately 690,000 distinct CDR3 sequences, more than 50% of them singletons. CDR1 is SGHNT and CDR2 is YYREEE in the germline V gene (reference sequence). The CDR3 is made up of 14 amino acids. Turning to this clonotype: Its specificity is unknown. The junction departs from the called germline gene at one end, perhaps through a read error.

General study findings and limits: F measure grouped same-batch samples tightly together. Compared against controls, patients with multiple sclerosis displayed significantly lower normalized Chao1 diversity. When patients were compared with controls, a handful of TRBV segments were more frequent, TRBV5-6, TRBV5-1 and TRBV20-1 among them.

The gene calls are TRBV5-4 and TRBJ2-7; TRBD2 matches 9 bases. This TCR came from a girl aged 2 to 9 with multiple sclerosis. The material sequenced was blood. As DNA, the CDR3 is TGTGCCAGCAGAGATAGCGGGGGAGCTGACGACCAGTACTTC. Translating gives CASRDSGGADDQYF.